These 14 T cell receptor beta chains were sequenced from one sample in a study of vaccination effects on CD4 cells after COVID-19. The antigens these receptors bind are not known. The table came from immunoSEQ multiplex PCR; TCRdb's copy has only in-frame clones and leaves some out. The table includes 65,000 to 85,000 clones, 80% detected once. Viral peptide pools were used in the ViraFEST assay to expand antigen-specific CD4+ T cells, and sequencing came afterward. It was after more than 8 days of culture that CD4+ T cells were isolated. Nucleocapsid antibody tests were negative, and the vaccine recipients had no prior SARS-CoV-2 infection. The sequences come from CD4+ T cells from PBMCs cultured with SARS-CoV-2 spike peptides, collected before COVID-19 vaccination. All receptors derive from a human donor who received a COVID-19 vaccine.

This chain uses TRBV3-1 (or the pseudogene TRBV3-2) with TRBJ2-3; D possibly corresponds to TRBD1 (6 bases). Trimming shortened V by 3 bases and J by 1 base, and 14 bases separated the two germline ends. Germline values: CDR1 LGHDT, CDR2 YNNKEL (reference sequence). There are 16 residues in the CDR3. The CDR3 bases are TGTGCCAGCAGCCAGTGGACAGCATCGGGCACAGATACGCAGTATTTT. Protein sequence: CASSQWTASGTDTQYF.

This clone appeared once. The chain is built from TRBV7-9 and TRBJ1-6; D is undetermined. The CDR3 loop spans 12 amino acids. V shed 5 bases and J shed 10 bases, with 9 bases lying between them. The germline gives CDR1 SEHNR, CDR2 FQNEAQ (reference sequence). The CDR3 bases are TGTGCCAGCAGCCGGGGAGGGTCACCCCTCCACTTT. It encodes CASSRGGSPLHF.

This clone was seen more than once but under ten times. J is TRBJ2-4 and V is TRBV19; D remains ambiguous. Germline V gene lookup returns CDR1 LNHDA and CDR2 SQIVND (reference sequence). This CDR3 has 16 residues. V was shortened by 8 bases and J by 1 base, with 18 bases between the two germline ends. The CDR3 DNA is TGTGCCAGTCAAGACGGTTTGGGCAGCGCCAAAAACATTCAGTACTTC. It translates to CASQDGLGSAKNIQYF.

The rearrangement joins TRBV7-3 to TRBJ2-1; TRBD1 might be the D (5 bases). Trimming shortened V by 1 base and J by 0 bases, and 7 bases separated the two germline ends. This CDR3 is built from 15 residues. CDR1 is SGHTA and CDR2 is FQGTGA in the germline V gene. CDR3 in amino acids: CASSLNQGSYNEQFF. In DNA, the CDR3 is TGTGCCAGCAGCTTAAACCAGGGCTCCTACAATGAGCAGTTCTTC.

J is TRBJ1-1 and V is TRBV10-3; TRBD1 matches 8 bases. Germline values: CDR1 ENHRY, CDR2 SYGVKD. The CDR3 totals 13 residues. V shed 3 bases and J 6 bases; nucleotides not matched to a gene: 3. CDR3: CAISDLQGAEAFF. CDR3 DNA: TGTGCCATCAGTGACCTACAGGGGGCTGAAGCTTTCTTT.

The V and J genes are TRBV6-5 and TRBJ2-2, with 8 positions matching TRBD1. CDR3 length: 14 residues. Germline loops: CDR1 MNHEY, CDR2 SVGAGI. Germline trimming cut 6 bases from V and 1 base from J; bases unmatched to any gene: 1. The CDR3 bases are TGTGCCAGCAGCGACAGGGGGAACACCGGGGAGCTGTTTTTT. Its translation: CASSDRGNTGELFF.

The rearrangement joins TRBV10-1 to TRBJ1-1; no clear D. This CDR3 spans 15 amino acids. The germline V gene has CDR1 WNHNN and CDR2 SYGVQD (reference sequence). Trimming removed 3 bases from V and 1 base from J, with 12 bases in between. The CDR3 here is CASSDPGKPNTEAFF. In nucleotides, the CDR3 is TGCGCCAGCAGTGATCCGGGAAAGCCGAACACTGAAGCTTTCTTT.

The chain is built from TRBV18 and TRBJ2-7; a possible D gene is TRBD1 (6 bases). Trimming pared 4 bases from V and 4 bases from J, leaving 17 bases between. Germline loops: CDR1 KGHSH, CDR2 LQKENI. CDR3 length equals 15 residues. The CDR3, as DNA: TGTGCCAGCTCACAGACCAGACAGGAAATATACGAGCAGTACGTC. This sequence encodes CASSQTRQEIYEQYV.

The V call is TRBV5-1, the J call TRBJ1-2, with 7 bases identical to TRBD1. The length of the CDR3 is 15 residues. Germline CDR1 reads SGHRS; CDR2 reads YFSETQ. J gave up 1 base and V 3 bases, and 6 bases lay outside the gene matches. The CDR3: CASSYQTGNNYGYTF. The DNA for the CDR3 is TGCGCCAGCAGCTATCAGACAGGGAATAACTATGGCTACACCTTC.

The rearrangement links TRBV7-8 to TRBJ1-5, with a weak D call TRBD1 (5 bases). V lost 0 bases and J lost 5, with 8 bases in between. Per germline, CDR1 SGHVS and CDR2 FQNEAQ. The CDR3 loop spans 14 amino acids. The CDR3 protein is CASSLARGDQPQHF. CDR3 coding DNA: TGTGCCAGCAGCTTAGCGCGGGGGGATCAGCCCCAGCATTTT.

This chain uses TRBV6-2 or TRBV6-3 with TRBJ2-3; unclear D gene. Per the germline V gene, CDR1 is MNHEY and CDR2 is SVGEGT. This CDR3 region has 16 residues. Between the trimmed V and J ends, which lost 1 base and 0 bases, there was a span of 11 bases. This chain's CDR3 is CASSYYSITSTDTQYF. The CDR3 DNA sequence: TGTGCCAGCAGTTACTACTCGATAACTAGCACAGATACGCAGTATTTT.

The rearrangement joins TRBV24-1 to TRBJ2-1; D is possibly TRBD1 (6 bases). Germline V gene sequence: CDR1 KGHDR, CDR2 SFDVKD. This CDR3 has 14 amino acids. The V end lost 9 bases, the J end lost 6 bases, and 17 bases lay between the germline ends. The CDR3 region has the DNA TGTGCCACCTCTTCCCCAACAGGGTTCAATGAGCAGTTCTTC. This gives the protein CATSSPTGFNEQFF.

V and J are TRBV14 and TRBJ1-1; D remains ambiguous. Deletions cut 1 base from V and 5 bases from J, with 11 bases between. Germline V CDR1 and CDR2: SGHDN, FVKESK. The CDR3 runs 14 residues. The CDR3 DNA reads as TGTGCCAGCAGCCAAGGGACGGCTCCGACTGAAGCTTTCTTT. Its protein product is CASSQGTAPTEAFF.

The genes are TRBV5-1 and TRBJ1-1; D perhaps matches TRBD1 (5 bases). Trimming took off 0 bases at V and 2 bases at J, with 8 bases between the two ends. The CDR3 is 14 residues long. The germline V gene encodes CDR1 SGHRS and CDR2 YFSETQ. The chain's CDR3 is CASSLAWTNTEAFF. The DNA of the CDR3 is TGCGCCAGCAGCTTGGCTTGGACAAACACTGAAGCTTTCTTT.